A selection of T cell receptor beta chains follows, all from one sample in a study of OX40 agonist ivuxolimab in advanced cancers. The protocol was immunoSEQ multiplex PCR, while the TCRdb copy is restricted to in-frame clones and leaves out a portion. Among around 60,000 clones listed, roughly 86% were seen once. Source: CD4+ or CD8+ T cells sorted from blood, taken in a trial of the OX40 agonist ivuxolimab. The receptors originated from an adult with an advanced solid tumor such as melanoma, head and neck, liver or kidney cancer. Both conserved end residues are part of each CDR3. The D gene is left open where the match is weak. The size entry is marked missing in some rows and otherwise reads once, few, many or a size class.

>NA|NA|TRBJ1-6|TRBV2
TGTGCCAGCAGGTTGACAGCAAACTATAATTCACCCCTCCACTTT
CASRLTANYNSPLHF
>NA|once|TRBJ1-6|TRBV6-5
TGTGCCAGCACCGGGGGACGGACCAATTCACCCCTCCACTTT
CASTGGRTNSPLHF
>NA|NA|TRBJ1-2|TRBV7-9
TGTGCCAGCAGCCGGATCCAAGGACACTTAACCGGGAACTATGGCTACACCTTC
CASSRIQGHLTGNYGYTF
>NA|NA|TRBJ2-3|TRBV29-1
TGCAGCGTTGATGAGGGCTTGGGCACAGATACGCAGTATTTT
CSVDEGLGTDTQYF
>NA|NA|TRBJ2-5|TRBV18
TGTGCCAGCTCACCACCGGAGGGCTGGGCCCAGTACTTC
CASSPPEGWAQYF
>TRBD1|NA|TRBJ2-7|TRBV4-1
TGCGCCAGCAGCCAAGGGTCACAGGGGATTGCGTACGAGCAGTACTTC
CASSQGSQGIAYEQYF
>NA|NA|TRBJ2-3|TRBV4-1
TGCGCCAGCAGCCTGACAGGGACTAGCACAGATACGCAGTATTTT
CASSLTGTSTDTQYF
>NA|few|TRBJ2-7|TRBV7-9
TGTGCCAGCAGCTTCGGACAGCCCTCCTACGAGCAGTACTTC
CASSFGQPSYEQYF
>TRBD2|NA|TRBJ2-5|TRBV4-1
TGCGCCAGCAGCCAGAAGGATCTAGCGGGGATTGGCGGGGAGACCCAGTACTTC
CASSQKDLAGIGGETQYF
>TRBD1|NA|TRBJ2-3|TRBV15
TGTGCCACCAGCAGCGGGACAGGGGGAAGGGCAGATACGCAGTATTTT
CATSSGTGGRADTQYF
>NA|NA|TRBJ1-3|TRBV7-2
TGTGCCAGCAGCAATGAGGGCCGGGGAAACACCATATATTTT
CASSNEGRGNTIYF
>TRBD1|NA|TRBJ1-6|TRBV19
TGTGCCAGTAAGGGGGACAGCTATAATTCACCCCTCCACTTT
CASKGDSYNSPLHF
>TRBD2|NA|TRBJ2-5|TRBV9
TGTGCCAGCAGCGTAGACCCTAGCGGGGTGCAGACCCAGTACTTC
CASSVDPSGVQTQYF
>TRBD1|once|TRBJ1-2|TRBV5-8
TGTGCCAGCAGCTGGGGGAGGGGGACAGTAGAAGGCTACACCTTC
CASSWGRGTVEGYTF
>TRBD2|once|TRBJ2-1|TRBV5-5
TGTGCCAGCAGCTTGTTGGGGGGGAGCTCCTACAATGAGCAGTTCTTC
CASSLLGGSSYNEQFF
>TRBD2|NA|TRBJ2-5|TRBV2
TGTGCCAGCAGTGTGAGCGGGAATAGGAGGGAGACCCAGTACTTC
CASSVSGNRRETQYF
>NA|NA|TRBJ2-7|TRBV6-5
TGTGCCAGCAAACCAGGACAAGGCGAGTACGAGCAGTACTTC
CASKPGQGEYEQYF
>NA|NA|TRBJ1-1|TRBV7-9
TGTGCCAGCAGTCCGGACAGCCTCACTGAAGCTTTCTTT
CASSPDSLTEAFF
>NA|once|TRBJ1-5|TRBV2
TGTGCCAGCGCTTGGGACGGACGCAATCAGCCCCAGCATTTT
CASAWDGRNQPQHF
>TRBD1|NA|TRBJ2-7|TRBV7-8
TGTGCCAGCAGCCTCCGGGACAGGGCCTACGAGCAGTACTTC
CASSLRDRAYEQYF
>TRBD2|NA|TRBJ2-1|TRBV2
TGTGCCAGCGGCGCCGGGAGGGGAAAAAATGAGCAGTTCTTC
CASGAGRGKNEQFF
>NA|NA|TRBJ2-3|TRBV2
TGTGCCAGCAGTGAAAGGGGACACCGCACAGATACGCAGTATTTT
CASSERGHRTDTQYF
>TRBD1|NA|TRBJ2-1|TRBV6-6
TGTGCCAGCAGTTACTCGGGGGACAGCTCCTACAATGAGCAGTTCTTC
CASSYSGDSSYNEQFF
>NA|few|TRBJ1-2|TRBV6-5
TGTGCCAGCAGAATGGACTTAAACTATGGCTACACCTTC
CASRMDLNYGYTF
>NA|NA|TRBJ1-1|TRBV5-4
TGTGCCAGCAGCTTGGACAGGCTGGGGACTGAAGCTTTCTTT
CASSLDRLGTEAFF
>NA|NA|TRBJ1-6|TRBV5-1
TGCGCCAGCAGCGGGGTAGGGGGGGGCCCCCTCCACTTT
CASSGVGGGPLHF